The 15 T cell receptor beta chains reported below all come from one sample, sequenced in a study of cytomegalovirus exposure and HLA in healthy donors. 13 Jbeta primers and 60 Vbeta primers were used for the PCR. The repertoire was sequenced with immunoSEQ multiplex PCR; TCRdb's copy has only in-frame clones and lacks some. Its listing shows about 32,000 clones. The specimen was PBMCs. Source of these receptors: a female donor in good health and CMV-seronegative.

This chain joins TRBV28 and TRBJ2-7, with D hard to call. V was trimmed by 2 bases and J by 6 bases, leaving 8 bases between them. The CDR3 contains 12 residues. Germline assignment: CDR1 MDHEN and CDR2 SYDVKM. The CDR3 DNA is TGTGCCAGCAGTTTAGAGGTGGGCGAGCAGTACTTC. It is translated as CASSLEVGEQYF.

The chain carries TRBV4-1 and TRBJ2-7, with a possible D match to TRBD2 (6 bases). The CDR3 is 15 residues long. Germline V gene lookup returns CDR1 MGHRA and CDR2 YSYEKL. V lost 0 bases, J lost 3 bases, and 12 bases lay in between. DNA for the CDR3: TGCGCCAGCAGCCAAGACGACATCGGGGGCTACGAGCAGTACTTC. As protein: CASSQDDIGGYEQYF.

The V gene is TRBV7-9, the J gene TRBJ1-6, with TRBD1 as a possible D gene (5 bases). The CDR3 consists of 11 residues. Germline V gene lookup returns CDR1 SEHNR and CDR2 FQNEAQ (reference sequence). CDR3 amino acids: CAVGQNSPLHF. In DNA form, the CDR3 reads TGTGCTGTGGGGCAAAATTCACCCCTCCACTTT.

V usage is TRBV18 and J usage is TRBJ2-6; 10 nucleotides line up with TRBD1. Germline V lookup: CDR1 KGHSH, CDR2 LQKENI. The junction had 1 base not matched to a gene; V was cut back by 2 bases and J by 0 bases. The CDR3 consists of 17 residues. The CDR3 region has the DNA TGTGCCAGCTCACCAAGGACAGGGGGCTCTGGGGCCAACGTCCTGACTTTC. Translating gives CASSPRTGGSGANVLTF.

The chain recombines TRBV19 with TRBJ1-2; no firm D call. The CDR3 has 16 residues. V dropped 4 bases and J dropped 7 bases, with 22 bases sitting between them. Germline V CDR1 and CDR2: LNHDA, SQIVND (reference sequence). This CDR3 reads CASSTFGLGFTLGYTF. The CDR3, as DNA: TGTGCCAGTAGTACCTTCGGCCTCGGGTTCACGCTTGGCTACACCTTC.

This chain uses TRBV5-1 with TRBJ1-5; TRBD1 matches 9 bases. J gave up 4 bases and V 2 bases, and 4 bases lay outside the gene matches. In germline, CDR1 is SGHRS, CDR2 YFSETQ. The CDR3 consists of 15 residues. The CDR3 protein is CASSFRDRENQPQHF. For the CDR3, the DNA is TGCGCCAGCAGCTTCCGGGACAGGGAAAATCAGCCCCAGCATTTT. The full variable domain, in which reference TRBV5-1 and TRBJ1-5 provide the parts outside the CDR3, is KAGVTQTPRYLIKTRGQQVTLSCSPISGHRSVSWYQQTPGQGLQFLFEYFSETQRNKGNFPGRFSGRQFSNSRSEMNVSTLELGDSALYLCASSFRDRENQPQHFGDGTRLSIL.

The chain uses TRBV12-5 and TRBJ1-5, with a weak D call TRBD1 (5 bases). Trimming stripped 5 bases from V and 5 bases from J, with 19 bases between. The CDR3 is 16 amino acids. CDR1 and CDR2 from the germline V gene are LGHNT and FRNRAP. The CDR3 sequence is CASGPGHGRGDQPQHF. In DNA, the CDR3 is TGTGCTAGTGGTCCCGGACACGGGAGAGGGGATCAGCCCCAGCATTTT.

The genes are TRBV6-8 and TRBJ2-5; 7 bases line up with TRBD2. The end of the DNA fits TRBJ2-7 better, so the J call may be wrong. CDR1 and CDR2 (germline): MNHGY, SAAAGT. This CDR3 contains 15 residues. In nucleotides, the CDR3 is TGTGCCAGCAGCTCCCGGGGGAGGGATTCCTACGAGCAGTACTTC. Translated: CASSSRGRDSYEQYF.

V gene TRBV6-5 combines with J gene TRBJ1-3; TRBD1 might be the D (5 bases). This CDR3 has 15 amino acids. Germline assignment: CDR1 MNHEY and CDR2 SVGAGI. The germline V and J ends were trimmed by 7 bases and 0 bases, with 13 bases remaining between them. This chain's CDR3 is CASNGRGVSGNTIYF. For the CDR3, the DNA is TGTGCCAGCAACGGACGGGGGGTCTCTGGAAACACCATATATTTT.

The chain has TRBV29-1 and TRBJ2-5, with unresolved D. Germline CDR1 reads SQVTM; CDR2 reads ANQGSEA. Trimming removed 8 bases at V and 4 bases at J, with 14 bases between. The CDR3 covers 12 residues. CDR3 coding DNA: TGCAGCATACGTCGCGTCGGAGAGACCCAGTACTTC. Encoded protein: CSIRRVGETQYF. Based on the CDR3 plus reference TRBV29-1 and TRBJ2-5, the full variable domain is SAVISQKPSRDICQRGTSLTIQCQVDSQVTMMFWYRQQPGQSLTLIATANQGSEATYESGFVIDKFPISRPNLTFSTLTVSNMSPEDSSIYLCSIRRVGETQYFGPGTRLLVL.

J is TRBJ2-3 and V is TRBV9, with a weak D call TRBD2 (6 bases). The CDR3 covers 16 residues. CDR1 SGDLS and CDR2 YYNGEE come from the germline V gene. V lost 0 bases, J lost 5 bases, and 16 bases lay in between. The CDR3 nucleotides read TGTGCCAGCAGCGTAGTGGCGGGGCCCGTGGGAGATACGCAGTATTTT. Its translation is CASSVVAGPVGDTQYF.

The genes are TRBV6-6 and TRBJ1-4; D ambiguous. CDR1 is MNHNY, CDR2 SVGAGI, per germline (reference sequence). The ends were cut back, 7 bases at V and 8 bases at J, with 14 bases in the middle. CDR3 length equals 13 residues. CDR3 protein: CASILTPGEKLFF. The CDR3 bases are TGTGCCAGCATTCTCACCCCGGGGGAAAAACTGTTTTTT.

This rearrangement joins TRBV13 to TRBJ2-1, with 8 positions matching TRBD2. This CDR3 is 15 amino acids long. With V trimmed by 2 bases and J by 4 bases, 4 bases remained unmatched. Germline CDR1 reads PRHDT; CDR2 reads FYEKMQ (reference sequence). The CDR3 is CASSLRAGVYNEQFF. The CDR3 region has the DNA TGTGCCAGCAGCTTACGAGCGGGGGTTTACAATGAGCAGTTCTTC. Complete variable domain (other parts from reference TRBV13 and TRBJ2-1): AAGVIQSPRHLIKEKRETATLKCYPIPRHDTVYWYQQGPGQDPQFLISFYEKMQSDKGSIPDRFSAQQFSDYHSELNMSSLELGDSALYFCASSLRAGVYNEQFFGPGTRLTVL.

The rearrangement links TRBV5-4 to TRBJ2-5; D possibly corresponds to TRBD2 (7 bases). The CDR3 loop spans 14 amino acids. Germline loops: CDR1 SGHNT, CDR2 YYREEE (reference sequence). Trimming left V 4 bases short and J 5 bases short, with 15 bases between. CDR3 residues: CASSAKQGGETQYF. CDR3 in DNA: TGTGCCAGCAGCGCCAAACAGGGAGGGGAGACCCAGTACTTC.

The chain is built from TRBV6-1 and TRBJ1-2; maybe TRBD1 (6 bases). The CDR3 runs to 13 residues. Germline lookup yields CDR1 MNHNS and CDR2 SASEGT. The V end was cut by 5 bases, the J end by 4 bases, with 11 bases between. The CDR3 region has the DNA TGTGCCAGCAGTAGGACAGATTCCTATGGCTACACCTTC. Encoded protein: CASSRTDSYGYTF.